This T cell receptor (beta chain) was found in a study of blood T cells in healthy people across ages. General study findings and limits: Across the age range, TCR beta diversity per million T cells fell in a roughly linear way.

A second PCR of about 6 to 12 cycles used a sample-barcoded 5' primer and a J-beta primer mix. MiXCR, applied by TCRdb to the 5' RACE reads, yields one record per CDR3 protein. Of around 670,000 distinct CDR3 sequences listed, roughly 30% are singletons. This CDR3 has 15 residues. Germline V gives CDR1 MGHRA, CDR2 YSYEKL. The trim removed 3 bases at V and 6 bases at J, leaving 5 bases unmatched. This clonotype was counted ten times or more. The antigen remains unidentified. This receptor was taken from a woman older than 75 in good health. The rearrangement links TRBV4-1 to TRBJ2-4, with 10 positions matching TRBD2. The specimen sequenced was blood. CDR3 in amino acids: CASSQGGLALNIQYF. The CDR3 nucleotides read TGCGCCAGCAGCCAGGGGGGACTAGCGTTAAACATTCAGTACTTC.